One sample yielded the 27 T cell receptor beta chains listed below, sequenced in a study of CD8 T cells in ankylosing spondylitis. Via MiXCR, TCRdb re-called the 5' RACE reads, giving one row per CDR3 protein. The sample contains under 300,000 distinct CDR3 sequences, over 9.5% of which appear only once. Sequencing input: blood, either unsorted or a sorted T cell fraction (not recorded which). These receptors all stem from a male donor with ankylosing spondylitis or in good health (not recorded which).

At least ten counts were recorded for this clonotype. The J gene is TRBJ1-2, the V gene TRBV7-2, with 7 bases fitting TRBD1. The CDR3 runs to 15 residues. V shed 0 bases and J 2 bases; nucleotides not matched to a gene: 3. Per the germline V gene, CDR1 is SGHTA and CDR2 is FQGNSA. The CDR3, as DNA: TGTGCCAGCAGCTTAGCCCCGGGACAGAACTATGGCTACACCTTC. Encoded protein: CASSLAPGQNYGYTF. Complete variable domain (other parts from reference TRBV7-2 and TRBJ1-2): GAGVSQSPSNKVTEKGKDVELRCDPISGHTALYWYRQSLGQGLEFLIYFQGNSAPDKSGLPSDRFSAERTGGSVSTLTIQRTQQEDSAVYLCASSLAPGQNYGYTFGSGTRLTVV.

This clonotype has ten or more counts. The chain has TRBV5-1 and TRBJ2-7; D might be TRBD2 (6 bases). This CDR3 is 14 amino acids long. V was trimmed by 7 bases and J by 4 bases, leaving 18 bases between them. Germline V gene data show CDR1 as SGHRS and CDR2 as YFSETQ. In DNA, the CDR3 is TGCGCCAGCTTTCTCGCCCCGGGAGAATACGAGCAGTACTTC. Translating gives CASFLAPGEYEQYF.

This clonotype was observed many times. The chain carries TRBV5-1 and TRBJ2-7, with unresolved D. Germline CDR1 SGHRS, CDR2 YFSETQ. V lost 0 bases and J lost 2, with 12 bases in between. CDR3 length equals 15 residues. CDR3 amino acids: CASSLDARTAYEQYF. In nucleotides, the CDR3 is TGCGCCAGCAGCTTGGACGCACGGACGGCCTACGAGCAGTACTTC.

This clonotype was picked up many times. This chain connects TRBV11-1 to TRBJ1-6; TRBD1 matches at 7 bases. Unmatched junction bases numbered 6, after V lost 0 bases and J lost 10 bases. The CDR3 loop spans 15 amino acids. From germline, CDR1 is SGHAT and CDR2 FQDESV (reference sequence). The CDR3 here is CASSLAGDRRSPLHF. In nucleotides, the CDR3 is TGTGCCAGCAGCTTAGCGGGGGACAGAAGGTCACCCCTCCACTTT.

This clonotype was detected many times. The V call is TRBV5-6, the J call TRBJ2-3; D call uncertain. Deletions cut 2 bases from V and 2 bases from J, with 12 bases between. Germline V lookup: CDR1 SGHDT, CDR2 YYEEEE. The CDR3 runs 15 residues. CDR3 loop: CASSLMTAPTDTQYF. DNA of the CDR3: TGTGCCAGCAGCTTAATGACGGCCCCCACAGATACGCAGTATTTT. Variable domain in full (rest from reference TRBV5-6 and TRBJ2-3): DAGVTQSPTHLIKTRGQQVTLRCSPKSGHDTVSWYQQALGQGPQFIFQYYEEEERQRGNFPDRFSGHQFPNYSSELNVNALLLGDSALYLCASSLMTAPTDTQYFGPGTRLTVL.

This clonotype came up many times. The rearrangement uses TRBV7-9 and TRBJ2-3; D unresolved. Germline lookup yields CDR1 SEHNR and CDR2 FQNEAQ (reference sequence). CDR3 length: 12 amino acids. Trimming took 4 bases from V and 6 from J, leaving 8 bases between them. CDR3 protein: CASSSIYDTQYF. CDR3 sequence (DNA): TGTGCCAGCAGCTCGATTTACGATACGCAGTATTTT.

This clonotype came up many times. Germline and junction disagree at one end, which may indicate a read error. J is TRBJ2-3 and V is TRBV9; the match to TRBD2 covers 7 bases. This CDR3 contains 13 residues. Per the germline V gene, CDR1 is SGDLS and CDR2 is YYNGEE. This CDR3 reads CASSARLADTLYF. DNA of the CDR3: TGTGCCAGCAGCGCCCGACTAGCAGATACGCTGTATTTT. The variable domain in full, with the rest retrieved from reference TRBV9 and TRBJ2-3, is DSGVTQTPKHLITATGQRVTLRCSPRSGDLSVYWYQQSLDQGLQFLIQYYNGEERAKGNILERFSAQQFPDLHSELNLSSLELGDSALYFCASSARLADTLYFGPGTRLTVL.

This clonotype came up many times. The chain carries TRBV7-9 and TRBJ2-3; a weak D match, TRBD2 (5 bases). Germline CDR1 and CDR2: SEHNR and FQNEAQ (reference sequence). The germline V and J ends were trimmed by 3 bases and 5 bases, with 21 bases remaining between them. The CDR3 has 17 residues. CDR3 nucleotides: TGTGCCAGCAGCTTTGTAGTGGGTTTGATTCGGGGAGATACGCAGTATTTT. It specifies CASSFVVGLIRGDTQYF.

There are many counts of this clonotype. The CDR3 spells CASSSGQGMSDTQYF. DNA of the CDR3: TGCGCCAGCAGCTCCGGACAGGGAATGTCAGATACGCAGTATTTT. The chain has TRBV5-1 and TRBJ2-3; 8 positions match TRBD1. J gave up 4 bases and V 3 bases, and 7 bases lay outside the gene matches. Germline assignment: CDR1 SGHRS and CDR2 YFSETQ. The CDR3 length is 15 residues.

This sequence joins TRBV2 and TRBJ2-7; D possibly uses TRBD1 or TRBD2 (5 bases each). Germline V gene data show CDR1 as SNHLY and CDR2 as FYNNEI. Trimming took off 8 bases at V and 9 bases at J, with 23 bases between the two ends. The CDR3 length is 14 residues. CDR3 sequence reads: CASVPGRPSNGQYF. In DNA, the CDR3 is TGTGCCAGCGTTCCGGGACGGCCTTCCAACGGGCAGTACTTC. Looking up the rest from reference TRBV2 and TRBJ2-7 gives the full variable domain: EPEVTQTPSHQVTQMGQEVILRCVPISNHLYFYWYRQILGQKVEFLVSFYNNEISEKSEIFDDQFSVERPDGSNFTLKIRSTKLEDSAMYFCASVPGRPSNGQYFGPGTRLTVT.

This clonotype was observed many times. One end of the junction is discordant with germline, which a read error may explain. Here the CDR3 DNA reads TGCGCCAGCAGCAACCCCAACCATTCGGGATCAGCCCTTTTT. It yields the protein CASSNPNHSGSALF. The genes are TRBV5-1 and TRBJ2-3; a possible D gene is TRBD2 (5 bases). This CDR3 has 14 residues. CDR1 is SGHRS, CDR2 YFSETQ, per germline.

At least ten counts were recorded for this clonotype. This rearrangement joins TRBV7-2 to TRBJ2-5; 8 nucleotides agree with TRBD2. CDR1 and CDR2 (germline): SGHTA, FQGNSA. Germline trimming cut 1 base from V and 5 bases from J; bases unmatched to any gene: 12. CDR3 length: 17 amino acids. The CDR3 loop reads CASSLVTGGPTRETQYF. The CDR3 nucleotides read TGTGCCAGCAGCTTAGTAACGGGGGGGCCTACTCGGGAGACCCAGTACTTC.

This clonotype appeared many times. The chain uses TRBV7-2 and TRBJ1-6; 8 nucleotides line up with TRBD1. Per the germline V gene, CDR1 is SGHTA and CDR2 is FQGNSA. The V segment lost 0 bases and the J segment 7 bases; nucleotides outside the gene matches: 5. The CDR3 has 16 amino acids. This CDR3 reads CASSLARGLGNSPLHF. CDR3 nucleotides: TGTGCCAGCAGCTTAGCCAGGGGGCTCGGAAATTCACCCCTCCACTTT. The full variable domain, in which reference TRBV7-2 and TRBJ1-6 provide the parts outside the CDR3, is GAGVSQSPSNKVTEKGKDVELRCDPISGHTALYWYRQSLGQGLEFLIYFQGNSAPDKSGLPSDRFSAERTGGSVSTLTIQRTQQEDSAVYLCASSLARGLGNSPLHFGNGTRLTVT.

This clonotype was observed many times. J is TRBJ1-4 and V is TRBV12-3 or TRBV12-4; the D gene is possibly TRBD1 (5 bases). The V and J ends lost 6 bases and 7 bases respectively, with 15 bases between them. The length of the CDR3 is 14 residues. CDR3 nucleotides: TGTGCCAGCAGATCAGGGTCTACTGGTGAAAAACTGTTTTTT. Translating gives CASRSGSTGEKLFF.

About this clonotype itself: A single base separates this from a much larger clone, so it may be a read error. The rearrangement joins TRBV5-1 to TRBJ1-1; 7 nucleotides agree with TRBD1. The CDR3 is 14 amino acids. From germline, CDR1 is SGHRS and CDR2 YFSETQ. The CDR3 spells CAGSTRQGNTEAFF. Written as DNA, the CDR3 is TGCGCCGGCAGCACCCGACAGGGAAACACTGAAGCTTTCTTT.

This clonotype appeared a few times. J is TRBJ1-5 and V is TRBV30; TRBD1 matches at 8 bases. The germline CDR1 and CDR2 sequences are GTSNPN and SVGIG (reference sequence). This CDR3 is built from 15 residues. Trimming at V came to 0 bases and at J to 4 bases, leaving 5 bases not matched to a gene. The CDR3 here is CAWSVRGQGNQPQHF. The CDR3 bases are TGTGCCTGGAGTGTACGAGGACAGGGAAATCAGCCCCAGCATTTT.

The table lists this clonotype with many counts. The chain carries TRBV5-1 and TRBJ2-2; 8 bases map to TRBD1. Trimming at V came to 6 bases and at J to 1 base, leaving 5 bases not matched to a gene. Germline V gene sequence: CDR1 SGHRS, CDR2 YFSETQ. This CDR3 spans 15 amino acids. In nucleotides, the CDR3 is TGCGCCAGCACCCGGACAGGGATGAACACCGGGGAGCTGTTTTTT. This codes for CASTRTGMNTGELFF.

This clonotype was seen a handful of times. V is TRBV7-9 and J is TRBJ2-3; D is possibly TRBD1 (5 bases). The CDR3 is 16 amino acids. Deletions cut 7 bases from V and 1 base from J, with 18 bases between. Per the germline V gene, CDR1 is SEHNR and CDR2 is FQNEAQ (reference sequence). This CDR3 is CASTLRKGVRTDTQYF. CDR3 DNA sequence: TGTGCCAGCACCCTAAGGAAAGGGGTTCGCACAGATACGCAGTATTTT.

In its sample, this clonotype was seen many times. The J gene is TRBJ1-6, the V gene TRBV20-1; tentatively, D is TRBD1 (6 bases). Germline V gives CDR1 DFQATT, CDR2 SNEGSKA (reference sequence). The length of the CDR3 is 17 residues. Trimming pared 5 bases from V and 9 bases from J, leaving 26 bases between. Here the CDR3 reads CSACAGTPCGIVSPLHF. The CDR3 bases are TGCAGTGCTTGCGCCGGGACACCTTGTGGGATTGTTTCACCCCTCCACTTT.

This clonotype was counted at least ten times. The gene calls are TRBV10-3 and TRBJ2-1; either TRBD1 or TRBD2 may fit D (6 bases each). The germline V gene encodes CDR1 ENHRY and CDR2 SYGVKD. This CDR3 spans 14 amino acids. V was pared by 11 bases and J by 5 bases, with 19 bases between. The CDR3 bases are TGTGCCTCCAAGGGGGGAGTGTCGGACAATGAGCAGTTCTTC. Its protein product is CASKGGVSDNEQFF.

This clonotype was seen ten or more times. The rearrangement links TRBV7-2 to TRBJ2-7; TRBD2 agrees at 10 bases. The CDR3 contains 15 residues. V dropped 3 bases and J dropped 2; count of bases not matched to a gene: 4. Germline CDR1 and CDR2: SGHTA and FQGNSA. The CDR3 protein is CASSFPSGGTYEQYF. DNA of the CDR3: TGTGCCAGCAGCTTCCCTAGCGGGGGAACCTACGAGCAGTACTTC.

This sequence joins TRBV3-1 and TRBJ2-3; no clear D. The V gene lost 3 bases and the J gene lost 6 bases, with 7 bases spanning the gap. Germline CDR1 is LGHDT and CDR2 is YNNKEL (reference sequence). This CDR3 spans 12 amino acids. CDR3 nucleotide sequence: TGTGCCAGCAGCCAGGGAATGGATACGCAGTATTTT. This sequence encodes CASSQGMDTQYF.

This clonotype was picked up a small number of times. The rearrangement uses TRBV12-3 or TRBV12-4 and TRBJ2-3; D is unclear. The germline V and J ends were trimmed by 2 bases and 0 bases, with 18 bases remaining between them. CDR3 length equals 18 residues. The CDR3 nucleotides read TGTGCCAGCAGTTTAATAGACATTTATGACTCTAGCACAGATACGCAGTATTTT. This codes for CASSLIDIYDSSTDTQYF.

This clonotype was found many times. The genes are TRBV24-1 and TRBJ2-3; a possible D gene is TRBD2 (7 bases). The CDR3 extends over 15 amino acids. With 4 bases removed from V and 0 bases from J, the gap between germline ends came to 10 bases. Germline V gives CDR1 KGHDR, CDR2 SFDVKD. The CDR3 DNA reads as TGTGCCACCAGTGAGAGGGGGGGTAGCACAGATACGCAGTATTTT. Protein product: CATSERGGSTDTQYF.

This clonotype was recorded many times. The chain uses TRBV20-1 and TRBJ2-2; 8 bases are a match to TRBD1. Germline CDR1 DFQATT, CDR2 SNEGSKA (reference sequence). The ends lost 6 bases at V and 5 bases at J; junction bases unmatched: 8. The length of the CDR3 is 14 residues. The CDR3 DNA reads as TGCAGTGCGGCTCAGGGGGCGCTTACCGGGGAGCTGTTTTTT. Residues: CSAAQGALTGELFF.

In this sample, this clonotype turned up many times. The CDR3 protein is CASSLGTGGAYEQYF. The CDR3 DNA reads TGTGCCAGCAGTTTGGGGACAGGGGGGGCCTACGAGCAGTACTTC. The chain is built from TRBV27 and TRBJ2-7; 11 bases align to TRBD1. The CDR3 consists of 15 residues. CDR1 and CDR2 (germline): MNHEY, SMNVEV (reference sequence). V was clipped by 3 bases and J by 2 bases; unmatched bases: 3.

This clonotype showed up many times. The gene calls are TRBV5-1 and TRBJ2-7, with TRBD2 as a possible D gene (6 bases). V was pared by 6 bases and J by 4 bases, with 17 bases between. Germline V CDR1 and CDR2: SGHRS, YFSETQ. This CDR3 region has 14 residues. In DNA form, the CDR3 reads TGCGCCAGCAACCGGGACTCAGGCCCTTACGAGCAGTACTTC. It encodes CASNRDSGPYEQYF.